This T cell receptor (beta chain) is from a study of T-cell reconstitution after alpha-beta-depleted transplantation in children. Study results and limitations: A year post-transplant, T-cell counts and diversity derived mostly from newly produced T cells.

Using unique molecular identifiers, the investigators prepared the TCRbeta library. MiXCR was run by TCRdb on the PCR reads, yielding one entry per CDR3 protein. The sample gives 98,000 or so distinct CDR3 sequences, approximately 6% of which show up once; roughly 25% is in the top ten. CDR1 is SGHDT, CDR2 YYEEEE, per germline. Trimming pared 2 bases from V and 3 bases from J, leaving 9 bases between. The CDR3 runs to 14 residues. This clonotype was observed at least ten times. Its specificity is unknown. The rearrangement links TRBV5-6 to TRBJ2-4; no firm D call. The sequences come from PBMCs, mostly from graft donor cells, collected 360 days after TCRalphabeta/CD19-depleted stem cell transplant. The TCR sequence derives from a male patient under 10 years old who had a stem cell transplant for acute lymphoblastic leukemia, so the T cells may come from the graft donor. CDR3 sequence: CASSFPESKNIQYF. The CDR3 bases are TGTGCCAGCAGCTTCCCGGAGAGCAAAAACATTCAGTACTTC.